The 32 T cell receptor beta chains below all came from one sample that was sequenced in a study of OX40 agonist ivuxolimab in advanced cancers. Sequencing was performed with immunoSEQ multiplex PCR; in TCRdb, only in-frame clones are kept and a portion is missing. This table holds around 84,000 clones, about 90% found once. The specimen comprised CD4+ or CD8+ T cells sorted from blood, sampled in a trial of the OX40 agonist ivuxolimab. The receptors originated from an adult with an advanced solid tumor such as melanoma, head and neck, liver or kidney cancer.

The V call is TRBV29-1, the J call TRBJ2-3, with 12 bases identical to TRBD2. V was pared by 6 bases and J by 5 bases, with 3 bases of the junction left unmatched. This CDR3 has 13 amino acids. CDR1 SQVTM and CDR2 ANQGSEA come from the germline V gene. The CDR3 DNA reads TGCAGCGTCCCGGGACTAGCGGGAGATACGCAGTATTTT. Translated: CSVPGLAGDTQYF.

This clone was counted only a few times. This rearrangement joins TRBV11-2 to TRBJ1-3; D gene uncertain. The CDR3 totals 14 residues. The germline CDR1 and CDR2 sequences are SGHAT and FQNNGV. With 5 bases removed from V and 0 bases from J, the gap between germline ends came to 8 bases. The CDR3 here is CASSLQLSGNTIYF. CDR3 DNA sequence: TGTGCCAGCAGCCTACAGCTCTCTGGAAACACCATATATTTT.

This chain uses TRBV29-1 with TRBJ2-7; 10 bases agree with TRBD1. Per germline, CDR1 SQVTM and CDR2 ANQGSEA. CDR3 length: 14 residues. The V gene end was trimmed by 1 base and the J gene end by 4 bases; junction bases not matched to a gene: 4. DNA for the CDR3: TGCAGCGTTGAAGTTCCGGGACAGGGGTACGAGCAGTACTTC. Protein: CSVEVPGQGYEQYF.

V is TRBV27 and J is TRBJ1-1, with a weak D call TRBD1 (5 bases). V lost 1 base to trimming and J lost 6 bases, with 18 bases between them. The CDR3 has 16 amino acids. CDR1 and CDR2 from the germline V gene are MNHEY and SMNVEV (reference sequence). CDR3: CASSLYRGGGAPEAFF. CDR3 in DNA: TGTGCCAGCAGTTTATATCGGGGCGGGGGTGCGCCTGAAGCTTTCTTT.

The chain carries TRBV27 and TRBJ2-1; 7 bases match TRBD1. This CDR3 spans 14 amino acids. Germline V gives CDR1 MNHEY, CDR2 SMNVEV (reference sequence). Trimming cost V 8 bases and J 6 bases; bases outside gene matches: 10. In nucleotides, the CDR3 is TGTGCCAGCGGCACAGGGGTTCGAGGCAATGAGCAGTTCTTC. It encodes CASGTGVRGNEQFF.

The table lists this clone with a count of one. The chain joins TRBV6-1 to TRBJ1-1; D is perhaps TRBD1 (6 bases). Germline V gene data show CDR1 as MNHNS and CDR2 as SASEGT. The CDR3 has 13 amino acids. The ends were cut back, 8 bases at V and 2 bases at J, with 12 bases in the middle. In DNA, the CDR3 is TGTGCCAGCTGGTGGACAGCTAACACTGAAGCTTTCTTT. Protein product: CASWWTANTEAFF.

This clone was counted between two and nine times. V gene TRBV7-2 combines with J gene TRBJ2-6; 8 bases are a match to TRBD1. The J segment lost 1 base and the V segment lost 5 bases, leaving 7 bases of the junction unmatched. Germline V gene data show CDR1 as SGHTA and CDR2 as FQGNSA. This CDR3 comprises 17 residues. In nucleotides, the CDR3 is TGTGCCAGCAGCGCACGGGACAGGACATCTGGGGCCAACGTCCTGACTTTC. It translates to CASSARDRTSGANVLTF.

The V gene is TRBV18, the J gene TRBJ2-1, with 7 bases identical to TRBD2. Germline-derived CDR1 and CDR2 are KGHSH and LQKENI. This CDR3 has 12 amino acids. V trimming: 6 bases; J trimming: 7 bases; junction bases outside the gene matches: 3. CDR3 in amino acids: CASSTLANEQFF. The CDR3, as DNA: TGTGCCAGCTCTACACTAGCGAATGAGCAGTTCTTC.

This sequence joins TRBV19 and TRBJ1-4; D gene uncertain. The V and J ends lost 5 bases and 8 bases respectively, with 18 bases between them. CDR3 length: 15 amino acids. Germline assignment: CDR1 LNHDA and CDR2 SQIVND (reference sequence). CDR3 nucleotides: TGTGCCAGTAGTCCCGGGCCCTTAATTGGGGAAAAACTGTTTTTT. Translating it yields CASSPGPLIGEKLFF.

The chain is built from TRBV2 and TRBJ2-2, with 7 bases fitting TRBD2. The CDR3 consists of 14 residues. The V and J ends lost 8 bases and 4 bases, in that order; junction bases with no gene match: 7. Germline CDR1 reads SNHLY; CDR2 reads FYNNEI. The CDR3 region is CASGAGEFTGELFF. The CDR3 nucleotides read TGTGCCAGCGGTGCGGGGGAGTTCACCGGGGAGCTGTTTTTT.

This chain's CDR3 is CASSLRLEETQYF. The CDR3 DNA is TGTGCCAGCAGCTTGCGGCTAGAAGAGACCCAGTACTTC. The rearrangement links TRBV5-4 to TRBJ2-5, with no clear D. Germline V gene sequence: CDR1 SGHNT, CDR2 YYREEE (reference sequence). CDR3 length equals 13 residues. V lost 1 base to trimming and J lost 3 bases, with 7 bases between them.

This chain connects TRBV11-2 to TRBJ2-5; 9 bases map to TRBD1. The germline V gene encodes CDR1 SGHAT and CDR2 FQNNGV. This CDR3 comprises 15 residues. With 2 bases clipped from V and 5 bases from J, the junction kept 6 bases outside the gene matches. The CDR3 loop is CASSLRQGVQETQYF. CDR3 in DNA: TGTGCCAGCAGCTTAAGACAGGGGGTGCAGGAGACCCAGTACTTC.

This clone showed up just a few times. The chain has TRBV5-4 and TRBJ1-6, with no clear D. V was pared by 0 bases and J by 9 bases, with 16 bases between. In germline, CDR1 is SGHNT, CDR2 YYREEE (reference sequence). The CDR3 runs 16 residues. Here the CDR3 reads CASSLGGGGAPSPLHF. CDR3 nucleotides: TGTGCCAGCAGCTTGGGTGGAGGAGGCGCCCCTTCACCCCTCCACTTT.

The V and J genes are TRBV11-3 and TRBJ2-1; the D gene is possibly TRBD1 (5 bases). CDR1 SGHNT and CDR2 YENEEA come from the germline V gene. Trimming took off 1 base at V and 11 bases at J, with 9 bases between the two ends. CDR3 length: 12 residues. CDR3 protein: CASSLAGQQQFF. The DNA for the CDR3 is TGTGCCAGCAGCTTAGCCGGACAACAGCAGTTCTTC.

In this sample, this clone turned up a few times. This rearrangement joins TRBV11-2 to TRBJ2-3; 9 nucleotides match TRBD2. V lost 4 bases and J lost 7; bases outside the gene matches: 9. Germline V CDR1 and CDR2: SGHAT, FQNNGV. This CDR3 contains 15 residues. The CDR3, as DNA: TGTGCCAGCAGCTCCCTAGCGGGATTCATGAATACGCAGTATTTT. Translating it yields CASSSLAGFMNTQYF. Full variable domain (rest looked up from reference TRBV11-2 and TRBJ2-3): EAGVAQSPRYKIIEKRQSVAFWCNPISGHATLYWYQQILGQGPKLLIQFQNNGVVDDSQLPKDRFSAERLKGVDSTLKIQPAKLEDSAVYLCASSSLAGFMNTQYFGPGTRLTVL.

The chain is built from TRBV7-9 and TRBJ2-4; D is perhaps TRBD1 (5 bases). CDR3 size: 16 residues. V gave up 6 bases and J gave up 0 bases, with 15 bases separating them. Looked up from germline, CDR1 is SEHNR and CDR2 is FQNEAQ (reference sequence). The CDR3 protein is CASRPWGDVAKNIQYF. For the CDR3, the DNA is TGTGCCAGCAGACCTTGGGGCGATGTAGCCAAAAACATTCAGTACTTC.

The chain recombines TRBV19 with TRBJ2-2; 8 bases fit TRBD1. The V gene's germline CDR1 is LNHDA and CDR2 SQIVND (reference sequence). V gave up 5 bases and J gave up 6 bases; unmatched junction bases: 5. The CDR3 spans 14 residues. The chain's CDR3 is CASSLDRVAGELFF. The DNA of the CDR3 is TGTGCCAGTAGTCTGGACAGGGTGGCCGGGGAGCTGTTTTTT.

This clone was detected once. The same CDR3 is also encoded by other DNA sequences in this sample. The chain links TRBV5-1 to TRBJ2-5, with 12 bases matching TRBD2. V lost 0 bases, J lost 5 bases, and 2 bases stayed unmatched. This CDR3 is 15 amino acids long. Germline values: CDR1 SGHRS, CDR2 YFSETQ. The CDR3 region is CASSLGLAGEETQYF. CDR3 nucleotide sequence: TGCGCCAGCAGCTTGGGACTAGCGGGAGAGGAGACCCAGTACTTC.

CDR3 loop: CASSLRRTWGGYTF. The CDR3 nucleotides are TGTGCCAGCAGCCTCAGACGGACGTGGGGTGGCTACACCTTC. The gene calls are TRBV6-5 and TRBJ1-2; D is unclear. V was clipped by 6 bases and J by 7 bases, with 18 bases between them. This CDR3 has 14 amino acids. The V gene's germline CDR1 is MNHEY and CDR2 SVGAGI.

The V and J genes are TRBV19 and TRBJ2-1; D is unclear. V was pared by 1 base and J by 9 bases, with 4 bases between. Per the germline V gene, CDR1 is LNHDA and CDR2 is SQIVND (reference sequence). This CDR3 spans 11 amino acids. CDR3 sequence (DNA): TGTGCCAGTAGTATAGGGACTGAGCAGTTCTTC. This gives the protein CASSIGTEQFF.

The chain is built from TRBV7-9 and TRBJ1-2; D remains unclear. The CDR3 covers 14 residues. V lost 3 bases and J 5 bases, leaving 13 bases between the germline ends. Germline V gene data show CDR1 as SEHNR and CDR2 as FQNEAQ (reference sequence). CDR3 in amino acids: CASSFETLVYGYTF. The CDR3 DNA follows: TGTGCCAGCAGCTTCGAGACGCTCGTATATGGCTACACCTTC.

The chain carries TRBV5-1 and TRBJ1-2; tentative D call: TRBD1 (6 bases). The CDR3 is made up of 15 amino acids. The V end lost 4 bases, the J end lost 7 bases, and 20 bases lay between the germline ends. From germline, CDR1 is SGHRS and CDR2 YFSETQ. This chain's CDR3 is CASSMDSDPQSGYTF. The CDR3 DNA is TGCGCCAGCAGCATGGACAGTGATCCCCAGAGTGGCTACACCTTC.

Turning to this clone: At one end the junction does not follow the germline gene, possibly because of a read error. The V gene is TRBV28, the J gene TRBJ2-5; D remains ambiguous. Germline assignment: CDR1 MDHEN and CDR2 SYDVKM. The CDR3 consists of 9 residues. As DNA, the CDR3 is TGTGCCAGCAGTCCCCCGTGGCACTTC. This translates into CASSPPWHF.

The chain joins TRBV5-1 to TRBJ2-1; D is uncertain. The V and J ends lost 0 bases and 0 bases respectively, with 7 bases between them. Per germline, CDR1 SGHRS and CDR2 YFSETQ. The CDR3 sequence is 15 residues long. CDR3 region: CASSLDPSSYNEQFF. CDR3 bases: TGCGCCAGCAGCTTGGATCCGAGCTCCTACAATGAGCAGTTCTTC.

CDR3 bases: TGTGCCAGCAGTGCTGTCAGGGAGGAGACCCAGTACTTC. This sequence encodes CASSAVREETQYF. The chain is built from TRBV6-1 and TRBJ2-5; TRBD1 or TRBD2 may be the D gene (5 bases each). V lost 4 bases, J lost 5 bases, and 11 bases lay in between. This CDR3 contains 13 residues. The germline V gene has CDR1 MNHNS and CDR2 SASEGT.

This chain joins TRBV18 and TRBJ1-3; D is perhaps TRBD1 (6 bases). This CDR3 spans 15 amino acids. The ends were cut back, 3 bases at V and 2 bases at J, with 11 bases in the middle. Germline V gene sequence: CDR1 KGHSH, CDR2 LQKENI. CDR3 in amino acids: CASSPPGATGNTIYF. CDR3 in DNA: TGTGCCAGCTCACCTCCAGGGGCGACTGGAAACACCATATATTTT.

This clone was recorded once. The junction departs from germline at one end; a sequencing error may be responsible. The rearrangement uses TRBV4-2 and TRBJ2-5; D is possibly TRBD1 (5 bases). The germline gives CDR1 LGHNA, CDR2 YNFKEQ. This CDR3 is 14 amino acids long. The CDR3 nucleotides read TGTGCCAGCAGCGAAGACAGAATCATAAAGACCCAGTACTTC. The encoded protein is CASSEDRIIKTQYF.

CDR3 loop: CASSLVGGGLYNEQFF. The CDR3 region has the DNA TGTGCCAGCAGCTTAGTTGGCGGGGGTCTCTACAATGAGCAGTTCTTC. J is TRBJ2-1 and V is TRBV7-3; 7 bases map to TRBD2. The CDR3 has 16 residues. The germline V gene has CDR1 SGHTA and CDR2 FQGTGA. J lost 3 bases, V lost 2 bases, and 7 bases had no gene match. Together with reference TRBV7-3 and TRBJ2-1, the CDR3 gives the full variable domain: GAGVSQTPSNKVTEKGKYVELRCDPISGHTALYWYRQSLGQGPEFLIYFQGTGAADDSGLPNDRFFAVRPEGSVSTLKIQRTERGDSAVYLCASSLVGGGLYNEQFFGPGTRLTVL.

The CDR3 sequence is CASSLQGSDTQYF. The CDR3, as DNA: TGTGCCAGCAGCCTACAGGGGTCCGATACGCAGTATTTT. The chain is built from TRBV5-4 and TRBJ2-3; 7 bases agree with TRBD1. Germline V gene data show CDR1 as SGHNT and CDR2 as YYREEE (reference sequence). This CDR3 region has 13 residues. Unmatched junction bases numbered 5, after V lost 4 bases and J lost 6 bases. Full variable domain (rest looked up from reference TRBV5-4 and TRBJ2-3): ETGVTQSPTHLIKTRGQQVTLRCSSQSGHNTVSWYQQALGQGPQFIFQYYREEENGRGNFPPRFSGLQFPNYSSELNVNALELDDSALYLCASSLQGSDTQYFGPGTRLTVL.

This clone occurred once. The chain employs TRBV11-3 and TRBJ2-1, with no clear D. Per the germline V gene, CDR1 is SGHNT and CDR2 is YENEEA. V lost 5 bases to trimming and J lost 3 bases, with 11 bases between them. This CDR3 spans 14 amino acids. The CDR3 DNA follows: TGTGCCAGCAGCCCCCGGGTAAACTACAATGAGCAGTTCTTC. Amino acid sequence: CASSPRVNYNEQFF.

The rearrangement uses TRBV5-1 and TRBJ2-3, with TRBD2 identical over 10 bases. This CDR3 spans 15 amino acids. In germline, CDR1 is SGHRS, CDR2 YFSETQ. V shed 4 bases and J 4 bases; nucleotides not matched to a gene: 6. CDR3 residues: CASSPLAGEADTQYF. The CDR3 DNA reads TGCGCCAGCAGCCCCCTAGCGGGAGAAGCAGATACGCAGTATTTT.

The chain links TRBV12-5 to TRBJ2-1; TRBD2 matches 9 bases. Germline V gene sequence: CDR1 LGHNT, CDR2 FRNRAP. V was pared by 2 bases and J by 6 bases, with 5 bases of the junction left unmatched. The CDR3 spans 15 residues. In DNA form, the CDR3 reads TGTGCTAGTGGTTTGCTTAGCGGGGGCCTCAATGAGCAGTTCTTC. Its translation: CASGLLSGGLNEQFF.